This T cell receptor (beta chain) came from a study of T cells expressing NK-cell markers. Study-wide context: Of eight sequenced donors, seven were HCMV-seropositive and one HCMV-seronegative.

The germline V gene encodes CDR1 MDHEN and CDR2 SYDVKM. The CDR3 extends over 16 amino acids. Study-level results: Several donors' CD3+CD56-NKG2C+ cells were dominated by the same clonotypes. NKG2C+ dominant clonotypes from about 6 donors made up roughly 1.0-7.0% of CD8+ T cells.

For each CDR3 protein, TCRdb gives one entry from its re-call of the 5' RACE reads, without DNA. The table lists 300,000 to 450,000 distinct CDR3 sequences. Notes on this clonotype: The antigen remains undetermined.

Material: blood T cells: a sorted CD56 or NKG2C T cell subset, CD4+ or CD8+ T cells, or bulk PBMC T cells (not recorded which). The rearrangement joins TRBV28 to TRBJ2-1; the TCRdb call, TRBD1, lacks DNA for checking. This TCR was sampled from a man aged 18-75 years in good health. The CDR3 sequence is CASRTGAESSYNEQFF.